Listed below are T cell receptor beta chains from one sample, sequenced in a study of monozygotic twins with inflammatory bowel disease. TCRdb derives one entry per CDR3 protein from the 5' RACE reads, leaving out DNA. The sample shows some 300,000 distinct CDR3 sequences, and over 5% sits with its ten largest clones. Sequencing was done on a sample of blood. The receptors shown here come from a human donor with ulcerative colitis or Crohn's disease, or a healthy co-twin of an affected twin (not recorded which). Both conserved end residues are part of each CDR3. Fields, in order: V gene, J gene, CDR3 protein.

v_gene: TRBV12-3/TRBV12-4
j_gene: TRBJ2-2
CDR3aa: CASRETVANTGELFF

v_gene: TRBV5-1
j_gene: TRBJ2-7
CDR3aa: CASSLGGTLPEQYF

v_gene: TRBV6-2/TRBV6-3
j_gene: TRBJ1-6
CDR3aa: CASSYSQGSSPLHF

v_gene: TRBV30
j_gene: TRBJ2-3
CDR3aa: CAWRLGSTDTQYF

v_gene: TRBV6-5
j_gene: TRBJ2-4
CDR3aa: CASSYSRGGKNIQYF

v_gene: TRBV7-9
j_gene: TRBJ1-4
CDR3aa: CASSPPGLRPEKLFF

v_gene: TRBV25-1
j_gene: TRBJ2-3
CDR3aa: CASSDGTGGPDTQYF

v_gene: TRBV4-3
j_gene: TRBJ2-3
CDR3aa: CASSHSGGPDTQYF

v_gene: TRBV11-1
j_gene: TRBJ1-6
CDR3aa: CASSYLTASRDSYNSPLHF

v_gene: TRBV25-1
j_gene: TRBJ2-3
CDR3aa: CASRLAGRTDTQYF

v_gene: TRBV7-9
j_gene: TRBJ2-1
CDR3aa: CASSIGLAGGRNEQFF